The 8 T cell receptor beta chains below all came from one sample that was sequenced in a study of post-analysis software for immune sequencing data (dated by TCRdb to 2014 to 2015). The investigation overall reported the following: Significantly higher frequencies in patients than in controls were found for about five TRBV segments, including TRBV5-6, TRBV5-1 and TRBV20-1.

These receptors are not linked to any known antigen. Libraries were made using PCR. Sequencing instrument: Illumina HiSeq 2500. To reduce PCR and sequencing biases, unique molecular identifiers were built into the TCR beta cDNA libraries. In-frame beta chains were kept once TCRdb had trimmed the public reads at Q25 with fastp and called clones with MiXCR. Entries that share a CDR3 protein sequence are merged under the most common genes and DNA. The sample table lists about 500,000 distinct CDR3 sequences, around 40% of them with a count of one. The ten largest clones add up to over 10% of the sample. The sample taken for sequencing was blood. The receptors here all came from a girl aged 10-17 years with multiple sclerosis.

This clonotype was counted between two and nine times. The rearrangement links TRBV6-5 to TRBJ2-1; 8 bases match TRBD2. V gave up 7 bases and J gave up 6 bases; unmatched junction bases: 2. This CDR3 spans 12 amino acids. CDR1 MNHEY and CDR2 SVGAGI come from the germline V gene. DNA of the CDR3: TGTGCCAGCACGGGGGGGGCCAATGAGCAGTTCTTC. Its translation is CASTGGANEQFF.

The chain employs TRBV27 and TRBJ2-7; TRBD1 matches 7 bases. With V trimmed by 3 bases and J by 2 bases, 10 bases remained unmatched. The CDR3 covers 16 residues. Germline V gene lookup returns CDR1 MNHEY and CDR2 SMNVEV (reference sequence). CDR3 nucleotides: TGTGCCAGCAGTTTCGGAGACAGGGCGGCCCCCTACGAGCAGTACTTC. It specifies CASSFGDRAAPYEQYF.

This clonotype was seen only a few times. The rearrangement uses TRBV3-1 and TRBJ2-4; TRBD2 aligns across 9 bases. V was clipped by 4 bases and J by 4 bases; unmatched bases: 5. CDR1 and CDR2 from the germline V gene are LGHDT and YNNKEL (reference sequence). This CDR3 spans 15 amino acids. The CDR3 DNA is TGTGCCAGCAGCCCCCTGGGACTAGCTAAAAACATTCAGTACTTC. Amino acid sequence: CASSPLGLAKNIQYF. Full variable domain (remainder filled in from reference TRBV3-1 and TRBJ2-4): DTAVSQTPKYLVTQMGNDKSIKCEQNLGHDTMYWYKQDSKKFLKIMFSYNNKELIINETVPNRFSPKSPDKAHLNLHINSLELGDSAVYFCASSPLGLAKNIQYFGAGTRLSVL.

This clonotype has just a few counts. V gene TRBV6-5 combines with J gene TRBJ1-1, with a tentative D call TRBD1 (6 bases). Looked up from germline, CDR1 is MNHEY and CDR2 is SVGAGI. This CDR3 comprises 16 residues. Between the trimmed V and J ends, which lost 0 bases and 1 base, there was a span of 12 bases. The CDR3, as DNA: TGTGCCAGCAGTTACTCTTCTTCAGGGGCGAACACTGAAGCTTTCTTT. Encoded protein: CASSYSSSGANTEAFF.

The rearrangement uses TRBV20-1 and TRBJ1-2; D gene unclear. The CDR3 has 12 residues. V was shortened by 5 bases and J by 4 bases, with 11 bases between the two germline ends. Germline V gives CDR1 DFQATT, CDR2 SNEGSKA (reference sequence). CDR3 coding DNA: TGCAGTGCTCACGGGGAAATCTATGGCTACACCTTC. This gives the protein CSAHGEIYGYTF.

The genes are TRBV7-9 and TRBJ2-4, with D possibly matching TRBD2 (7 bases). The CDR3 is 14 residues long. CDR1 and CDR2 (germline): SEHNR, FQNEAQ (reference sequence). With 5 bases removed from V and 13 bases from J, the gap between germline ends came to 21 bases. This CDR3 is CASSPYGGQDEQYF. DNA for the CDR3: TGTGCCAGCAGCCCGTACGGGGGGCAGGATGAGCAGTACTTC.

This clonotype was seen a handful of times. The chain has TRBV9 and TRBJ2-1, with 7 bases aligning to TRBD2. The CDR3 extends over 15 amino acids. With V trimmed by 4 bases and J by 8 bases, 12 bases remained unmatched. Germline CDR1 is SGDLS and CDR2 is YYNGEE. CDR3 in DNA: TGTGCCAGCAGCCTTCGGGACTACCCCTTCGATGAGCAGTTCTTC. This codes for CASSLRDYPFDEQFF.

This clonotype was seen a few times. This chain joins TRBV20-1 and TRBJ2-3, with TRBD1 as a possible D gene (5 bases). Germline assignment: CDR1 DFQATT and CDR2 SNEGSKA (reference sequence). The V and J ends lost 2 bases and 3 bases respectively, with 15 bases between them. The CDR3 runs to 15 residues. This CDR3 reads CSARNAGKMTDTQYF. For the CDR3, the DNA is TGCAGTGCTAGAAATGCAGGGAAGATGACAGATACGCAGTATTTT.